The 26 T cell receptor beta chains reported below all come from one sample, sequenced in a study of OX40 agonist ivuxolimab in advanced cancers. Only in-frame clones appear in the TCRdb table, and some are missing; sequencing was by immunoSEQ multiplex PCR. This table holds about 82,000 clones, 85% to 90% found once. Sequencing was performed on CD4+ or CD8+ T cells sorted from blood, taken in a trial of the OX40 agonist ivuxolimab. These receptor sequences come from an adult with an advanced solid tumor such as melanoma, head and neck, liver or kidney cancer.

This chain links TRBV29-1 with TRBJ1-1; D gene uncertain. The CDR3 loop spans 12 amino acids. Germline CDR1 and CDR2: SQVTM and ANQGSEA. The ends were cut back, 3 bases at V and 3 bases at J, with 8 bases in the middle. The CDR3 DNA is TGCAGCGTTGAGGCGGCAGACACTGAAGCTTTCTTT. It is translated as CSVEAADTEAFF. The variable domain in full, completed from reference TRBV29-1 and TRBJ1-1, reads SAVISQKPSRDICQRGTSLTIQCQVDSQVTMMFWYRQQPGQSLTLIATANQGSEATYESGFVIDKFPISRPNLTFSTLTVSNMSPEDSSIYLCSVEAADTEAFFGQGTRLTVV.

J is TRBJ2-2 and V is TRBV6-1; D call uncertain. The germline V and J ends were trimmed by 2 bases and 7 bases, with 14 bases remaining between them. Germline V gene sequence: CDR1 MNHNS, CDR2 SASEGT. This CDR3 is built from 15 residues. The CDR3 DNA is TGTGCCAGCAGTGAATCCAGCCTTTGGGGCGGGGAGCTGTTTTTT. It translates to CASSESSLWGGELFF.

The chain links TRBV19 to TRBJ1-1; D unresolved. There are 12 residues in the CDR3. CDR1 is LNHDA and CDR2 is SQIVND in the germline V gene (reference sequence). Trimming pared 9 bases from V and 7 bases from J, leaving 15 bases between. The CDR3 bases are TGTGCCAGCAGGAGCGGATACGGTGAAGCTTTCTTT. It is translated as CASRSGYGEAFF. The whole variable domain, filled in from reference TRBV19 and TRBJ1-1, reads DGGITQSPKYLFRKEGQNVTLSCEQNLNHDAMYWYRQDPGQGLRLIYYSQIVNDFQKGDIAEGYSVSREKKESFPLTVTSAQKNPTAFYLCASRSGYGEAFFGQGTRLTVV.

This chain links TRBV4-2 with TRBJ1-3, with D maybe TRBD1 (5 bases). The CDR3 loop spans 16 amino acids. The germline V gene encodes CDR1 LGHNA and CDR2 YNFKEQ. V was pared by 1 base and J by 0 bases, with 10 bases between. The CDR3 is CASSQVSGGSGNTIYF. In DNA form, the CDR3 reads TGTGCCAGCAGCCAAGTGTCCGGGGGCTCTGGAAACACCATATATTTT.

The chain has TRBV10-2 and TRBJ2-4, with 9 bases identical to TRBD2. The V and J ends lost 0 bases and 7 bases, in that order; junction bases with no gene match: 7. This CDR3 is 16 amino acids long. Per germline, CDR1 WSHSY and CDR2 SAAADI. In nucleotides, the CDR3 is TGCGCCAGCAGTGAGTCGGGGCGGGAGGGCCAGAACATTCAGTACTTC. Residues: CASSESGREGQNIQYF.

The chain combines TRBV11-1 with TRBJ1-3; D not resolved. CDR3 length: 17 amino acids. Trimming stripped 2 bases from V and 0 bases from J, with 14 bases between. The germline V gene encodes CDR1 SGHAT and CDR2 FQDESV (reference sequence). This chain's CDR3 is CASSLSLRTASGNTIYF. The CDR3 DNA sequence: TGTGCCAGCAGCTTAAGTTTACGGACCGCCTCTGGAAACACCATATATTTT.

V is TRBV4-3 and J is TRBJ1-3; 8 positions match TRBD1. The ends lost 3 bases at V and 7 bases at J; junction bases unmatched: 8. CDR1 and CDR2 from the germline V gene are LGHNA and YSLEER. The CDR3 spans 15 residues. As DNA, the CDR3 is TGCGCCAGCAGCCAGGCCGGGACAGGCGATAACACCATATATTTT. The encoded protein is CASSQAGTGDNTIYF.

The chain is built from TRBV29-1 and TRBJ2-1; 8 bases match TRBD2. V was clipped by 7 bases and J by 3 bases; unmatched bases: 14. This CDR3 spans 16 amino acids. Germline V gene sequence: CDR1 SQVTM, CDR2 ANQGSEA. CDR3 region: CSASTLGRANYNEQFF. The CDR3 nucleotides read TGCAGCGCGTCGACTCTCGGGAGGGCCAACTACAATGAGCAGTTCTTC.

DNA for the CDR3: TGTGCCAGACCCCGGGACAGGGTGAACACCGGGGAGCTGTTTTTT. Translation gives CARPRDRVNTGELFF. The chain recombines TRBV7-3 with TRBJ2-2; 9 positions match TRBD1. The germline gives CDR1 SGHTA, CDR2 FQGTGA. With V trimmed by 9 bases and J by 1 base, 6 bases remained unmatched. The CDR3 contains 15 residues.

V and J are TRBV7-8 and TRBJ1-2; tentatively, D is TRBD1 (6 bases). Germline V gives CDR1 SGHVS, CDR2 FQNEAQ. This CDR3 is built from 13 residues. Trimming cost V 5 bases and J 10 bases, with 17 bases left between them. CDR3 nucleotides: TGTGCCAGCAGCCGGGGGGCAGGGACGGACTACACCTTC. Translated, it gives CASSRGAGTDYTF.

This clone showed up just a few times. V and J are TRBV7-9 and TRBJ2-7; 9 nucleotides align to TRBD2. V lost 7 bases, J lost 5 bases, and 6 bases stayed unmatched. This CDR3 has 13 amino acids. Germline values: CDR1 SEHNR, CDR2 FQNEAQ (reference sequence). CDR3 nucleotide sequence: TGTGCCAGCACTTGGACTAGCGTGAACGAGCAGTACTTC. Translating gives CASTWTSVNEQYF.

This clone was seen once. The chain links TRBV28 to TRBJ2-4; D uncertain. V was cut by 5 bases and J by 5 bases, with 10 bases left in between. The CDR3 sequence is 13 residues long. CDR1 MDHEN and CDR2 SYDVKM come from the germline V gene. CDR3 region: CASSEFPQNIQYF. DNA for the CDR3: TGTGCCAGCAGTGAGTTCCCGCAAAACATTCAGTACTTC.

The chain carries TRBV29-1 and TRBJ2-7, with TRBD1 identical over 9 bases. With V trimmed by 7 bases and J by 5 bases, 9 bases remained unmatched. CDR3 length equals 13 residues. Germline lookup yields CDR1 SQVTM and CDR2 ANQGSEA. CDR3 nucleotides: TGCAGCGCCCCGGGACAGGGAACCCACGAGCAGTACTTC. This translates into CSAPGQGTHEQYF.

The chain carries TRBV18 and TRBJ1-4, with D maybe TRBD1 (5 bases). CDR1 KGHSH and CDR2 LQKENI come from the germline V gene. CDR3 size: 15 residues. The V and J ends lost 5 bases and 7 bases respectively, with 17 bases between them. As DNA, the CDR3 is TGTGCCAGCTCAAACTTACAGGAGGCGAGTGAAAAACTGTTTTTT. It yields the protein CASSNLQEASEKLFF.

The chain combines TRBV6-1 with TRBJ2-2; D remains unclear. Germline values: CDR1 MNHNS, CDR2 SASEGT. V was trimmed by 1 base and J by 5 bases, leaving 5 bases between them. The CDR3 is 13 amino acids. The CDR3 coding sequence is TGTGCCAGCAGTGAAGGGGAAACCGGGGAGCTGTTTTTT. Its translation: CASSEGETGELFF.

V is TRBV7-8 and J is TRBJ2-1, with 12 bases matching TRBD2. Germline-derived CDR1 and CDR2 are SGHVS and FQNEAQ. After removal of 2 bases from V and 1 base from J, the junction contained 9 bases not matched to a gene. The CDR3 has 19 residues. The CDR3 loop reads CASSLLAGGPGPSYNEQFF. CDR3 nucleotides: TGTGCCAGCAGCTTACTAGCGGGAGGGCCGGGGCCGTCCTACAATGAGCAGTTCTTC.

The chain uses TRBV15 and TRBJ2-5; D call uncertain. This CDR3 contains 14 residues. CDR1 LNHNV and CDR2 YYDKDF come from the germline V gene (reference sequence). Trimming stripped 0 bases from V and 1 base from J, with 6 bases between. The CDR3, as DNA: TGTGCCACCAGCAGAGATCGGTTCCAAGAGACCCAGTACTTC. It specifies CATSRDRFQETQYF.

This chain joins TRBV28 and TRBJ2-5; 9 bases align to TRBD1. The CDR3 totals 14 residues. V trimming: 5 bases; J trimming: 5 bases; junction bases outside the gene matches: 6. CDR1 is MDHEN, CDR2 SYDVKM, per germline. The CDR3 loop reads CASSKTGGWETQYF. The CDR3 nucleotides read TGTGCCAGCAGTAAAACAGGGGGCTGGGAGACCCAGTACTTC.

The CDR3 nucleotides read TGTGCCAGCAGCTTTTTGATCGCAGGCACAGATACGCAGTATTTT. As protein: CASSFLIAGTDTQYF. The V and J genes are TRBV7-2 and TRBJ2-3; D is unresolved. The CDR3 covers 15 residues. The ends were cut back, 3 bases at V and 1 base at J, with 11 bases in the middle. CDR1 SGHTA and CDR2 FQGNSA come from the germline V gene.

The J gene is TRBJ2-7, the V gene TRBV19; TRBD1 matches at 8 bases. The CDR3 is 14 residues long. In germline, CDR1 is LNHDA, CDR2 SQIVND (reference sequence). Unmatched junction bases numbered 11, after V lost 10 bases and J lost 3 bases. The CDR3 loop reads CATTPGGAYYEQYF. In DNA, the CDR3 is TGTGCCACTACCCCAGGGGGCGCTTACTACGAGCAGTACTTC.

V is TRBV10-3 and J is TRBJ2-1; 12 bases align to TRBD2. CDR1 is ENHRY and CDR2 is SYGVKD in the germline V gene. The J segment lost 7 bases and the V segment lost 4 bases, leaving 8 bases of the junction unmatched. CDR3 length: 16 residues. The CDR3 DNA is TGTGCCATCAGTGGGTACACTAGCGGGAGGATGAATGAGCAGTTCTTC. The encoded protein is CAISGYTSGRMNEQFF.

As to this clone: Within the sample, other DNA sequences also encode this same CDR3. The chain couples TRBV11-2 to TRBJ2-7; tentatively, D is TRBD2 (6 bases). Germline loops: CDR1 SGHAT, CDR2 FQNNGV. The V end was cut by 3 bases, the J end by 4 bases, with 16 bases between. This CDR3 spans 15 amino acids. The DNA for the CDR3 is TGTGCCAGCAGCTTCGTAGGACTGGGGACTTACGAGCAGTACTTC. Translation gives CASSFVGLGTYEQYF. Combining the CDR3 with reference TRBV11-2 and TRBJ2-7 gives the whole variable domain EAGVAQSPRYKIIEKRQSVAFWCNPISGHATLYWYQQILGQGPKLLIQFQNNGVVDDSQLPKDRFSAERLKGVDSTLKIQPAKLEDSAVYLCASSFVGLGTYEQYFGPGTRLTVT.

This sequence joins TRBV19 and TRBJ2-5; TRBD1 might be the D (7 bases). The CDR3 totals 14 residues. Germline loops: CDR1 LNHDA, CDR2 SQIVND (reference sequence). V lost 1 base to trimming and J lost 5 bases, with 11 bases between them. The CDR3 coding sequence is TGTGCCAGTAGTATAGGACAGGGAGGCGAGACCCAGTACTTC. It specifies CASSIGQGGETQYF.

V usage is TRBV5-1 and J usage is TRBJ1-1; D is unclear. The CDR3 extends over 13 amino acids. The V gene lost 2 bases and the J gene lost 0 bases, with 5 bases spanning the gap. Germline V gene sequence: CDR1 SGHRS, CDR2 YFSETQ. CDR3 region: CASSFDLNTEAFF. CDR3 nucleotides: TGCGCCAGCAGCTTTGACCTGAACACTGAAGCTTTCTTT. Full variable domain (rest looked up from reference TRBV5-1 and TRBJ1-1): KAGVTQTPRYLIKTRGQQVTLSCSPISGHRSVSWYQQTPGQGLQFLFEYFSETQRNKGNFPGRFSGRQFSNSRSEMNVSTLELGDSALYLCASSFDLNTEAFFGQGTRLTVV.

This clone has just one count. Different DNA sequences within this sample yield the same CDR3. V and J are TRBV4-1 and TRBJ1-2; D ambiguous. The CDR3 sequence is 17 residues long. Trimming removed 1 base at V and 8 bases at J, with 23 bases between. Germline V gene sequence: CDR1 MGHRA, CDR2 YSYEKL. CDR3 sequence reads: CASSQVSPSGISGGYTF. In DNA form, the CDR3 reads TGCGCCAGCAGCCAAGTTTCTCCGTCAGGTATTTCCGGCGGCTACACCTTC.

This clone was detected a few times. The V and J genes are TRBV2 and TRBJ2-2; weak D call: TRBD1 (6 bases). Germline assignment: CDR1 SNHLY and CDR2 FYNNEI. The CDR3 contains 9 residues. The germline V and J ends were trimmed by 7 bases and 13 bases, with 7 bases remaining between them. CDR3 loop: CASKTGLFF. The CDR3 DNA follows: TGTGCCAGCAAGACAGGGCTGTTTTTT.